Listed below are T cell receptor beta chains from one sample, sequenced in a study of blood T cell repertoires in COVID-19. TCRdb's copy holds only in-frame clones and misses some; the assay was immunoSEQ multiplex PCR. The sample includes tens of thousands of clones, roughly 79% seen only once; the top ten take roughly 3.2%. Sample: peripheral blood. These receptors were collected from a man aged 60 to 75 with acute or convalescent COVID-19. Both conserved end residues are part of each CDR3. The D gene is left open where the match is weak. Rows may omit the clone size; those that give it use once, few, many or a size class.

>.|TRBV19|TRBJ2-5|TRBD1
CASSLQGQSQETQYF
>once|TRBV30|TRBJ1-5|TRBD1
CAWSQGQYYQPQHF
>few|TRBV7-9|TRBJ1-2|TRBD1
CASSLRGQGSGYTF
>.|TRBV9|TRBJ2-3|.
CASSAAPGTQYF
>.|TRBV5-1|TRBJ2-5|.
CASSLWGQGETQYF
>.|TRBV11-2|TRBJ2-4|TRBD2
CATRGRGENIQYF
>.|TRBV5-1|TRBJ1-3|.
CASSFGGGLSGNTIYF
>.|TRBV19|TRBJ1-6|TRBD1
CASSRGQADNSPLHF
>.|TRBV5-1|TRBJ1-4|.
CASSPTGPGEKLFF
>few|TRBV1|TRBJ1-2|.
CTSSQEVRRVGSGRYGYTF
>.|TRBV20-1|TRBJ2-1|.
CSASVSGGTSYNEQFF
>.|TRBV7-3|TRBJ2-7|.
CASSSAYEQYF
>.|TRBV30|TRBJ1-2|.
CAWTLARSGYTF
>.|TRBV7-3|TRBJ2-5|.
CASSLNGGALETQYF
>.|TRBV14|TRBJ1-2|TRBD1
CASSQGTKRTGLSYTF
>.|TRBV27|TRBJ1-2|TRBD1
CASSRTPTGGEGYTF
>once|TRBV18|TRBJ2-5|TRBD2
CASSPSLAGLQETQYF
>many|TRBV28|TRBJ2-6|.
CATLGLSGANVLTF
>.|TRBV13|TRBJ1-4|.
CASSSSGAVNEKLFF
>.|TRBV7-6|TRBJ2-2|.
CASSLSGSPLTGELFF
>.|TRBV5-1|TRBJ1-1|.
CASSPGLNTEAFF
>few|TRBV24-1|TRBJ2-2|.
CATSDGGVGTGELFF